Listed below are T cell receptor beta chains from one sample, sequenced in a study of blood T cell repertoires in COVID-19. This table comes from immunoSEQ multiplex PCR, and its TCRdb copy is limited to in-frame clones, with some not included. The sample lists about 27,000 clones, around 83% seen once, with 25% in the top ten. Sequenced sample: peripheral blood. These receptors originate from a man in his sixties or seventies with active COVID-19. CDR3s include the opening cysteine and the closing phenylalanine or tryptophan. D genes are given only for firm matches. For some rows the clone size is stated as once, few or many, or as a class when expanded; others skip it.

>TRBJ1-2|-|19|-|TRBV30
CAWSIHLLFRRRISLGYTF
TGTGCCTGGAGTATCCATCTCCTGTTCAGGAGGCGCATAAGTCTGGGTTACACCTTC
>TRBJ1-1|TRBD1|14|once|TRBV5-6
CASSIYDRVIAAFF
TGTGCCAGCAGCATCTACGACAGGGTTATTGCGGCTTTCTTT
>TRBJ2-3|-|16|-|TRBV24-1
CATSAPSEGGADTQYF
TGTGCCACCAGTGCCCCTTCGGAGGGTGGAGCAGATACGCAGTATTTT
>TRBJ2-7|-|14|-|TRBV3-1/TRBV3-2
CASSQPGPGGEQYF
TGTGCCAGCAGCCAACCGGGACCTGGGGGGGAGCAGTACTTC
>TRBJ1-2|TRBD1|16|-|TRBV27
CASSGQAPRANYGYTF
TGTGCCAGCAGTGGACAGGCCCCACGAGCTAACTATGGCTACACCTTC
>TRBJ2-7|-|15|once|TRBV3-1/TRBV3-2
CASSRTDGGPGEQYF
TGTGCCAGCAGCCGGACCGACGGGGGGCCGGGCGAGCAGTACTTC
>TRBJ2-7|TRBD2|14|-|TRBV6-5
CASRMTSGSFEQYF
TGTGCCAGCAGGATGACTAGCGGGAGTTTTGAGCAGTACTTC
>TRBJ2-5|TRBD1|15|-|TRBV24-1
CATSDSRGRGETQYF
TGTGCCACCAGTGACTCCAGGGGGCGCGGGGAGACCCAGTACTTC
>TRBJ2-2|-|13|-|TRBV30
CAWTSLNTGELFF
TGTGCCTGGACTAGCCTAAACACCGGGGAGCTGTTTTTT
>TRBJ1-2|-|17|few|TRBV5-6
CASRDYRQARWTYGYTF
TGTGCCAGCAGAGACTATAGGCAGGCGCGTTGGACCTATGGCTACACCTTC
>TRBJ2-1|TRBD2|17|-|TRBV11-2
CASSLSRLAGTYNEQFF
TGTGCCAGCAGCTTAAGCAGACTAGCGGGAACATACAATGAGCAGTTCTTC
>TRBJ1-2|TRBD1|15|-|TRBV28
CASRAPGQGDYGYTF
TGTGCCAGCAGGGCACCGGGACAGGGGGACTATGGCTACACCTTC
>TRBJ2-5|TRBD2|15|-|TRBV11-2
CASRPVAGDWETQYF
TGTGCCAGCAGGCCCGTAGCGGGAGATTGGGAGACCCAGTACTTC
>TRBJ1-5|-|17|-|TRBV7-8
CASSLLTGGRSDQPQHF
TGTGCCAGCAGCTTATTAACGGGGGGCAGATCCGATCAGCCCCAGCATTTT
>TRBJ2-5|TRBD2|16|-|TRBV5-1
CASSLAVAGGRETQYF
TGCGCCAGCAGCTTGGCCGTCGCGGGAGGCCGGGAGACCCAGTACTTC
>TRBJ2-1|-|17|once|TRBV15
CATSRSGPGSSYNEQFF
TGTGCCACCAGCAGATCGGGTCCCGGGAGCTCCTACAATGAGCAGTTCTTC
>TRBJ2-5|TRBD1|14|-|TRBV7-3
CASSPSGQGETQYF
TGTGCCAGCAGCCCATCGGGACAGGGGGAGACCCAGTACTTC
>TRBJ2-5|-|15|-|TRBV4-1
CASSQVAGGGETQYF
TGCGCCAGCAGCCAAGTCGCAGGGGGAGGTGAGACCCAGTACTTC
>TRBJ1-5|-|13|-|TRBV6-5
CASSYGASQPQHF
TGTGCCAGCAGTTACGGAGCTTCTCAGCCCCAGCATTTT
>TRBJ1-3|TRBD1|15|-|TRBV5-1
CASSPDRSSGNTIYF
TGCGCCAGCAGCCCGGACAGGAGCTCTGGAAACACCATATATTTT
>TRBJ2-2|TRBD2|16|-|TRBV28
CASSLAGLDFTGELFF
TGTGCCAGCAGTTTGGCGGGACTAGACTTCACCGGGGAGCTGTTTTTT
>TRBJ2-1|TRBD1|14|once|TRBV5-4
CASSLGTGYNEQFF
TGTGCCAGCAGCTTGGGGACAGGGTACAATGAGCAGTTCTTC